This entry lists 15 T cell receptor beta chains sequenced from one sample in a study of blood T cell repertoires in COVID-19. TCRdb's copy holds only in-frame clones and misses some; the assay was immunoSEQ multiplex PCR. The sample has about 220,000 clones, about 85% seen once; the top ten hold under 3.5%. Material: peripheral blood. These receptor sequences come from a man aged 45-65 years who had recovered from COVID-19.

The CDR3: CASSPGTSGPSTDTQYF. Written as DNA, the CDR3 is TGCGCCAGCAGCCCCGGGACTAGCGGTCCTAGCACAGATACGCAGTATTTT. V gene TRBV5-1 combines with J gene TRBJ2-3; TRBD2 aligns across 11 bases. The length of the CDR3 is 17 residues. V trimming: 4 bases; J trimming: 0 bases; junction bases outside the gene matches: 7. Germline V gene lookup returns CDR1 SGHRS and CDR2 YFSETQ.

The chain joins TRBV19 to TRBJ2-3, with D perhaps matching TRBD1 (6 bases). This CDR3 comprises 17 residues. Deletions cut 6 bases from V and 5 bases from J, with 24 bases between. CDR1 LNHDA and CDR2 SQIVND come from the germline V gene (reference sequence). The CDR3, as DNA: TGTGCCAGTAGCCCGAAACAGGGCCTTTGGGAGAAAGATACGCAGTATTTT. It encodes CASSPKQGLWEKDTQYF.

On this clone itself: It is unclear where the CDR3 begins or ends on the DNA, so no DNA is shown, and the CDR3 is as TCRdb lists it. The chain links TRBV27 to TRBJ1-4. CDR1 is MNHEY and CDR2 is SMNVEV in the germline V gene (reference sequence). The CDR3 totals 15 residues, both ends included. CDR3 sequence reads: CASSTSGGDGEKLFF.

The chain joins TRBV3-1 (or the pseudogene TRBV3-2) to TRBJ2-3, with 8 bases matching TRBD2. Trimming cost V 6 bases and J 0 bases; bases outside gene matches: 8. The CDR3 is 16 residues long. From germline, CDR1 is LGHDT and CDR2 YNNKEL (reference sequence). The CDR3 coding sequence is TGTGCCAGCAGGGGGACTAGTCCCATTAGCACAGATACGCAGTATTTT. It encodes CASRGTSPISTDTQYF.

Here the CDR3 DNA reads TGTGCCAGCAGTTTATCCCCAGGAACTAGTTCACCCCTCCACTTT. Encoded protein: CASSLSPGTSSPLHF. V gene TRBV27 combines with J gene TRBJ1-6; D unclear. Germline V gene lookup returns CDR1 MNHEY and CDR2 SMNVEV (reference sequence). The CDR3 sequence is 15 residues long. The V and J ends lost 0 bases and 9 bases respectively, with 12 bases between them.

In its sample, this clone was seen once. The gene calls are TRBV6-5 and TRBJ2-5; the match to TRBD2 covers 7 bases. The CDR3 runs to 16 residues. CDR1 and CDR2 (germline): MNHEY, SVGAGI. After removal of 0 bases from V and 1 base from J, the junction contained 5 bases not matched to a gene. CDR3 in DNA: TGTGCCAGCAGTTACTCGGGGAGGGGTGTCCAAGAGACCCAGTACTTC. Encoded protein: CASSYSGRGVQETQYF.

The chain recombines TRBV9 with TRBJ1-6; D might be TRBD1 (6 bases). V gave up 4 bases and J gave up 7 bases, with 21 bases separating them. The CDR3 sequence is 17 residues long. Germline values: CDR1 SGDLS, CDR2 YYNGEE. Written as DNA, the CDR3 is TGTGCCAGCAGCCCGCGAGCAGGGGAGACGGGAAATTCACCCCTCCACTTT. It translates to CASSPRAGETGNSPLHF.

This chain uses TRBV5-5 with TRBJ2-7; 11 bases match TRBD2. The trim removed 3 bases at V and 2 bases at J, leaving 1 base unmatched. This CDR3 is built from 14 residues. Germline V gives CDR1 SGHKS, CDR2 YYEKEE (reference sequence). CDR3 DNA sequence: TGTGCCAGCAGCTCACTAGCGGGGGCCTACGAGCAGTACTTC. It specifies CASSSLAGAYEQYF.

The V and J genes are TRBV29-1 and TRBJ2-1; 8 bases map to TRBD1. The CDR3 covers 14 residues. V shed 7 bases, J shed 0 bases, and the junction held 5 bases outside the gene matches. Germline assignment: CDR1 SQVTM and CDR2 ANQGSEA. The CDR3 coding sequence is TGCAGCGGCAACAGGGGGACCTCCTACAATGAGCAGTTCTTC. This codes for CSGNRGTSYNEQFF.

This chain uses TRBV20-1 with TRBJ1-5; D is undetermined. The CDR3 is made up of 14 amino acids. Germline CDR1 and CDR2: DFQATT and SNEGSKA (reference sequence). V was shortened by 3 bases and J by 0 bases, with 9 bases between the two germline ends. In DNA, the CDR3 is TGCAGTGCTAGTCCTGCGTCTAGCAATCAGCCCCAGCATTTT. Translated: CSASPASSNQPQHF.

This clone appeared a single time. The chain joins TRBV5-1 to TRBJ1-1; D uncertain. Trimming left V 0 bases short and J 1 base short, with 13 bases between. The length of the CDR3 is 16 residues. CDR1 is SGHRS, CDR2 YFSETQ, per germline. The CDR3 here is CASSLGVSEANTEAFF. In nucleotides, the CDR3 is TGCGCCAGCAGCTTGGGAGTGAGTGAAGCGAACACTGAAGCTTTCTTT.

V is TRBV6-5 and J is TRBJ1-6, with D unresolved. This CDR3 spans 15 amino acids. The V end lost 0 bases, the J end lost 8 bases, and 11 bases lay between the germline ends. CDR1 and CDR2 from the germline V gene are MNHEY and SVGAGI. CDR3 nucleotides: TGTGCCAGCAGTTACTCGAGAGGGAATGATTCACCCCTCCACTTT. Translated: CASSYSRGNDSPLHF.

V usage is TRBV21-1 and J usage is TRBJ1-1; the D call in the table, TRBD1, was not verified against the DNA. TRBV21-1 is classified as a pseudogene. This CDR3 is built from 17 residues. CDR3 nucleotide sequence: TGTGCCAGCAGCACCTGCGAGAAGGGGGCCAGAGGCACTGAAGCTTTCTTT. Protein: CASSTCEKGARGTEAFF.

The rearrangement links TRBV27 to TRBJ2-7; TRBD2 matches 8 bases. The germline gives CDR1 MNHEY, CDR2 SMNVEV (reference sequence). The CDR3 covers 14 residues. V was clipped by 5 bases and J by 2 bases; unmatched bases: 5. This CDR3 reads CASSRGGGPYEQYF. CDR3 nucleotide sequence: TGTGCCAGCAGTCGGGGCGGGGGGCCCTACGAGCAGTACTTC.

This chain uses TRBV4-1 with TRBJ2-5; D is uncertain. CDR1 is MGHRA and CDR2 is YSYEKL in the germline V gene. The V end lost 4 bases, the J end lost 5 bases, and 14 bases lay between the germline ends. This CDR3 has 14 amino acids. Written as DNA, the CDR3 is TGCGCCAGCAGCCCCCCCCGGCTCGGGGAGACCCAGTACTTC. Translated, it gives CASSPPRLGETQYF.